This TCR beta chain was identified during a study of T cells in localized non-small cell lung cancer. The CDR3 loop spans 13 amino acids. V lost 8 bases and J lost 5; bases outside the gene matches: 7. Germline V gene data show CDR1 as WSHSY and CDR2 as SAAADI. The study, taken as a whole, reports: Heterogeneity remains possible because sequencing was limited to only one tumor region. A median approximately 57 of the top 100 tumor clones appeared in adjacent lung. An association was observed between higher blood T cell density and longer overall survival.

Sequencing was performed with immunoSEQ multiplex PCR; in TCRdb, only in-frame clones are kept and a portion is missing. This sample has 1,900 or so clones, with roughly 24% found just once. About this clone: Its antigen is still unknown.

The sequencing here drew on lung tumor tissue, taken before any cancer treatment. The chain uses TRBV10-2 and TRBJ2-7; 9 nucleotides line up with TRBD1. This sequence originates from an older female donor with stage II squamous cell lung carcinoma. The CDR3 bases are TGCGCCAGCGCTGGGACAGGGATGGACGAGCAGTACTTC. It specifies CASAGTGMDEQYF.